This record concerns one TCR beta chain sequence. This entry belongs to a study of T cells in tuberculosis. Study background: T cells were selected with CD1B tetramers loaded with glucose monomycolate.

Study-level findings and limits: Some low-affinity tetramer-binding T cells may be absent from this sample.

This CDR3 comprises 11 residues. CDR1 and CDR2 (germline): SQVTM, ANQGSEA. The V and J ends lost 7 bases and 7 bases, in that order; junction bases with no gene match: 3. Sorting used thawed, overnight-rested PBMC stained with anti-CD3, a viability dye and GMM-loaded CD1B tetramer. CD1B tetramers were loaded with Rhodococcus equi-derived C32 glucose monomycolate. Before cryopreservation, the sorted PBMC lost their CD14-expressing monocytes. Chain pairing is unknown; alpha and beta were sequenced separately. Only in-frame clones appear in the TCRdb table, and some are missing; sequencing was by immunoSEQ multiplex PCR. This sample has about 88,000 clones; roughly 93% occur once, and the top ten carry 1.5% to 2%.

Material: CD1b-GMM tetramer-negative cells sorted from PBMCs. The V gene is TRBV29-1, the J gene TRBJ2-1; 8 bases match TRBD1. The TCR originated in an adult woman with latent tuberculosis. CDR3 loop: CSGRTGNEQFF. The CDR3 coding sequence is TGCAGCGGAAGGACAGGGAATGAGCAGTTCTTC.